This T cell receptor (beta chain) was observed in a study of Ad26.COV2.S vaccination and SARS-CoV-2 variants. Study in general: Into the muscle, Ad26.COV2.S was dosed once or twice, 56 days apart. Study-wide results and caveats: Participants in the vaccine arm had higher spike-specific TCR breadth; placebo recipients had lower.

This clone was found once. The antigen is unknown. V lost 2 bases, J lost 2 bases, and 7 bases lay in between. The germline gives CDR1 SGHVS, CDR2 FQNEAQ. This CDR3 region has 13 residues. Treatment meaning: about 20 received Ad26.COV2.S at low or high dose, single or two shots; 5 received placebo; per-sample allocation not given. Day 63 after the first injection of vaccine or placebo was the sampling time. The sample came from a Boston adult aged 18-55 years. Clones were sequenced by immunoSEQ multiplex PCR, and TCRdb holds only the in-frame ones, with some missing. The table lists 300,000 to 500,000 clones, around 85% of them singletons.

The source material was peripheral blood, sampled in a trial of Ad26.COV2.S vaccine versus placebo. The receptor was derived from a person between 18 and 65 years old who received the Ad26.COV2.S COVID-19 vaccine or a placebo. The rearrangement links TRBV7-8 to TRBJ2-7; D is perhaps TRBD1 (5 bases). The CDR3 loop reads CASSLRGTYEQYF. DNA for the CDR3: TGTGCCAGCAGCTTAAGGGGAACCTACGAGCAGTACTTC.